One TCR beta chain is described in this entry. Sequencing used immunoSEQ multiplex PCR; TCRdb keeps in-frame clones, though not all of them. The sample lists nearly 80,000 clones; about 94% were seen once. Collection of blood occurred at baseline, at cycle 4 day 1, and at cycle 7 day 1. These data belong to a study of OX40 agonist ivuxolimab in advanced cancers. Study-level background: The study treated patients with ivuxolimab, an agonistic anti-OX40 (CD134) antibody. In this trial design, patients received ivuxolimab intravenously at 0.01 to 10 mg/kg every 2 weeks. Hepatocellular carcinoma, melanoma, renal cell or head and neck cancer was diagnosed in the dose-escalation patients.

V lost 1 base and J lost 0, with 7 bases in between. This CDR3 has 14 amino acids. Per the germline V gene, CDR1 is SEHNR and CDR2 is FQNEAQ (reference sequence). The sequence came from an adult with an advanced solid tumor such as melanoma, head and neck, liver or kidney cancer. This chain uses TRBV7-9 with TRBJ2-7, with D unclear. Sequenced material: CD4+ or CD8+ T cells sorted from blood, taken in a trial of the OX40 agonist ivuxolimab. The DNA of the CDR3 is TGTGCCAGCAGCTTAGACGACACCTCCTACGAGCAGTACTTC. It codes for CASSLDDTSYEQYF. The variable domain in full, completed from reference TRBV7-9 and TRBJ2-7, reads DTGVSQNPRHKITKRGQNVTFRCDPISEHNRLYWYRQTLGQGPEFLTYFQNEAQLEKSRLLSDRFSAERPKGSFSTLEIQRTEQGDSAMYLCASSLDDTSYEQYFGPGTRLTVT.